Listed here are 23 T cell receptor beta chains from one sample, sequenced in a study of T cell changes during pregnancy in multiple sclerosis. Method: immunoSEQ multiplex PCR; TCRdb's copy keeps in-frame clones and lacks some. Among about 40,000 clones listed, 92% were seen once. Material: CD4+ T cells from peripheral blood mononuclear cells, obtained before pregnancy. Source of these receptors: a female donor with multiple sclerosis, enrolled in a pregnancy study.

The rearrangement joins TRBV7-2 to TRBJ1-2; D not resolved. The V and J ends lost 1 base and 5 bases respectively, with 11 bases between them. The CDR3 is 14 amino acids. The germline gives CDR1 SGHTA, CDR2 FQGNSA. The CDR3 DNA sequence: TGTGCCAGCAGCTTAGTGTCAATCGGGTATGGCTACACCTTC. As protein: CASSLVSIGYGYTF. The full variable domain, in which reference TRBV7-2 and TRBJ1-2 provide the parts outside the CDR3, is GAGVSQSPSNKVTEKGKDVELRCDPISGHTALYWYRQSLGQGLEFLIYFQGNSAPDKSGLPSDRFSAERTGGSVSTLTIQRTQQEDSAVYLCASSLVSIGYGYTFGSGTRLTVV.

The chain is built from TRBV28 and TRBJ1-5; possibly TRBD1 for D (5 bases). Trimming pared 4 bases from V and 5 bases from J, leaving 15 bases between. CDR1 MDHEN and CDR2 SYDVKM come from the germline V gene. CDR3 length: 15 residues. In nucleotides, the CDR3 is TGTGCCAGCAGTTCCACTGCGGGGGGTTATCAGCCCCAGCATTTT. Translation: CASSSTAGGYQPQHF.

The rearrangement uses TRBV5-1 and TRBJ1-1; D is unclear. The germline V gene encodes CDR1 SGHRS and CDR2 YFSETQ. The CDR3 has 14 residues. Between the trimmed V and J ends, which lost 3 bases and 6 bases, there was a span of 15 bases. The CDR3 nucleotides read TGCGCCAGCAGCTCGGAGGCCCAAACCCCTGAAGCTTTCTTT. This translates into CASSSEAQTPEAFF.

The chain couples TRBV19 to TRBJ1-1; D perhaps matches TRBD1 (6 bases). The CDR3 extends over 15 amino acids. Deletions cut 3 bases from V and 1 base from J, with 12 bases between. Germline values: CDR1 LNHDA, CDR2 SQIVND (reference sequence). CDR3 nucleotide sequence: TGTGCCAGTAGTATTTCCGGGACACCGAACACTGAAGCTTTCTTT. Amino acid sequence: CASSISGTPNTEAFF.

The chain uses TRBV19 and TRBJ1-1; D is unclear. Trimming pared 5 bases from V and 1 base from J, leaving 8 bases between. CDR3 length: 13 residues. From germline, CDR1 is LNHDA and CDR2 SQIVND (reference sequence). CDR3 nucleotides: TGTGCCAGTAGTGAGCACAGGAACACTGAAGCTTTCTTT. This encodes CASSEHRNTEAFF. Filled out from reference TRBV19 and TRBJ1-1, the complete variable domain reads DGGITQSPKYLFRKEGQNVTLSCEQNLNHDAMYWYRQDPGQGLRLIYYSQIVNDFQKGDIAEGYSVSREKKESFPLTVTSAQKNPTAFYLCASSEHRNTEAFFGQGTRLTVV.

V and J are TRBV7-6 and TRBJ2-3; 10 positions match TRBD2. CDR1 SGHVS and CDR2 FNYEAQ come from the germline V gene. The CDR3 is made up of 18 amino acids. The V and J ends lost 2 bases and 1 base, in that order; junction bases with no gene match: 9. The CDR3 DNA is TGTGCCAGCAGCTTAATGGCTAGCGGGAGAACCGGCACAGATACGCAGTATTTT. Protein product: CASSLMASGRTGTDTQYF.

The chain uses TRBV9 and TRBJ1-2, with a weak D call TRBD1 (5 bases). The CDR3 contains 17 residues. Germline loops: CDR1 SGDLS, CDR2 YYNGEE. V was clipped by 3 bases and J by 0 bases, with 18 bases between them. The CDR3 sequence is CASSADIGHRANYGYTF. The CDR3, as DNA: TGTGCCAGCAGCGCCGATATAGGACATCGAGCTAACTATGGCTACACCTTC.

The chain uses TRBV28 and TRBJ1-5, with 7 bases lining up with TRBD1. The CDR3 is made up of 12 amino acids. V shed 10 bases and J 6 bases; nucleotides not matched to a gene: 6. Germline V gene data show CDR1 as MDHEN and CDR2 as SYDVKM. Here the CDR3 DNA reads TGTGCCACCCGACAGGGCAGTCAGCCCCAGCATTTT. This sequence encodes CATRQGSQPQHF.

The V gene is TRBV6-6, the J gene TRBJ2-1; 7 positions agree with TRBD2. The CDR3 length is 14 residues. After removal of 2 bases from V and 2 bases from J, the junction contained 0 bases not matched to a gene. CDR1 MNHNY and CDR2 SVGAGI come from the germline V gene (reference sequence). This CDR3 is CASSYSGAYNEQFF. The CDR3 coding sequence is TGTGCCAGCAGTTACAGCGGGGCCTACAATGAGCAGTTCTTC.

The chain uses TRBV29-1 and TRBJ2-7; 12 bases agree with TRBD2. V lost 7 bases, J lost 0 bases, and 4 bases stayed unmatched. This CDR3 region has 14 residues. Germline V gene data show CDR1 as SQVTM and CDR2 as ANQGSEA. The CDR3: CSGLAGVGSYEQYF. In nucleotides, the CDR3 is TGCAGCGGACTAGCGGGAGTAGGCTCCTACGAGCAGTACTTC.

In this sample, this clone turned up once. This chain connects TRBV28 to TRBJ2-6, with D possibly being TRBD2 (6 bases). The CDR3 extends over 17 amino acids. Germline V gene lookup returns CDR1 MDHEN and CDR2 SYDVKM. Trimming removed 2 bases from V and 0 bases from J, with 11 bases in between. The CDR3 DNA reads as TGTGCCAGCAGTTTAGGGGGGAGTTTCTCTGGGGCCAACGTCCTGACTTTC. Encoded protein: CASSLGGSFSGANVLTF.

This clone has just one count. The genes are TRBV2 and TRBJ2-5, with D possibly TRBD2 on 6 matching bases. This CDR3 is built from 15 residues. In germline, CDR1 is SNHLY, CDR2 FYNNEI. Trimming cost V 8 bases and J 4 bases, with 20 bases left between them. CDR3 nucleotide sequence: TGTGCCAGCCGAAAAGCGGGCCTTGCAGCAGAGACCCAGTACTTC. Residues: CASRKAGLAAETQYF.

J is TRBJ2-5 and V is TRBV5-1; TRBD2 agrees at 8 bases. CDR1 is SGHRS, CDR2 YFSETQ, per germline. The CDR3 is made up of 15 amino acids. Trimming removed 0 bases from V and 2 bases from J; junction bases left unmatched: 3. CDR3 loop: CASSLGLALQETQYF. CDR3 in DNA: TGCGCCAGCAGCTTGGGACTAGCGCTTCAAGAGACCCAGTACTTC. Supplemented by reference TRBV5-1 and TRBJ2-5, the full variable domain reads KAGVTQTPRYLIKTRGQQVTLSCSPISGHRSVSWYQQTPGQGLQFLFEYFSETQRNKGNFPGRFSGRQFSNSRSEMNVSTLELGDSALYLCASSLGLALQETQYFGPGTRLLVL.

The V and J genes are TRBV15 and TRBJ2-6; D may be TRBD2 (8 bases). The CDR3 extends over 19 amino acids. V shed 3 bases and J shed 3 bases, with 21 bases lying between them. The germline gives CDR1 LNHNV, CDR2 YYDKDF (reference sequence). The CDR3 DNA is TGTGCCACCAGCAGTTGGTTGACAGGGCGGGAGGTTGGGGCCAACGTCCTGACTTTC. This translates into CATSSWLTGREVGANVLTF.

This clone was detected once. This chain links TRBV6-9 with TRBJ2-2; 7 positions match TRBD1. Germline V lookup: CDR1 MNHGY, CDR2 SVAAGI. V shed 3 bases and J 1 base; nucleotides not matched to a gene: 8. The CDR3 has 17 amino acids. The CDR3 here is CASSYPFRGRNTGELFF. The CDR3 nucleotides are TGTGCCAGCAGTTACCCATTCAGGGGGAGGAACACCGGGGAGCTGTTTTTT.

This clone was detected only a few times. This CDR3 reads CASSVMLSGRYTGELFF. DNA for the CDR3: TGCGCCAGCAGTGTGATGCTGAGCGGGAGGTACACCGGGGAGCTGTTTTTT. The chain employs TRBV10-2 and TRBJ2-2; 9 nucleotides align to TRBD2. After removal of 4 bases from V and 3 bases from J, the junction contained 9 bases not matched to a gene. CDR3 length equals 17 residues. The germline gives CDR1 WSHSY, CDR2 SAAADI.

This chain uses TRBV6-5 with TRBJ2-7; tentative D call: TRBD2 (5 bases). Trimming cost V 6 bases and J 6 bases, with 9 bases left between them. CDR1 MNHEY and CDR2 SVGAGI come from the germline V gene. The CDR3 contains 11 residues. CDR3: CASRHTSEQYF. The CDR3 DNA is TGTGCCAGCAGGCATACTAGCGAGCAGTACTTC.

The chain couples TRBV19 to TRBJ2-5, with D possibly matching TRBD2 (6 bases). The CDR3 covers 14 residues. Germline CDR1 LNHDA, CDR2 SQIVND (reference sequence). Trimming took off 5 bases at V and 5 bases at J, with 15 bases between the two ends. The CDR3, as DNA: TGTGCCAGTAGTCCGGGACTTGTGTTGGAGACCCAGTACTTC. Encoded protein: CASSPGLVLETQYF.

This chain uses TRBV6-6 with TRBJ2-5; TRBD1 matches at 7 bases. Unmatched junction bases numbered 15, after V lost 6 bases and J lost 5 bases. Germline CDR1 reads MNHNY; CDR2 reads SVGAGI (reference sequence). The CDR3 length is 16 residues. For the CDR3, the DNA is TGTGCCAGCAGAAAACTGACAGGGCCCCCTGAGGAGACCCAGTACTTC. The encoded protein is CASRKLTGPPEETQYF.

The chain links TRBV7-9 to TRBJ2-1; the match to TRBD2 covers 7 bases. CDR1 and CDR2 from the germline V gene are SEHNR and FQNEAQ (reference sequence). J lost 2 bases, V lost 5 bases, and 6 bases had no gene match. This CDR3 comprises 15 residues. The CDR3 protein is CASSPGTTPYNEQFF. In DNA form, the CDR3 reads TGTGCCAGCAGCCCCGGGACTACTCCCTACAATGAGCAGTTCTTC.

This chain uses TRBV7-3 with TRBJ2-1, with TRBD2 as a possible D gene (6 bases). CDR3 length equals 14 residues. The germline V and J ends were trimmed by 5 bases and 7 bases, with 15 bases remaining between them. Germline CDR1 and CDR2: SGHTA and FQGTGA. The CDR3 loop is CASSVGGVKNEQFF. In DNA form, the CDR3 reads TGTGCCAGCAGCGTCGGAGGGGTAAAGAATGAGCAGTTCTTC.

This clone was seen just once. The chain recombines TRBV9 with TRBJ2-7; TRBD1 agrees at 8 bases. The CDR3 length is 17 residues. Trimming cost V 3 bases and J 3 bases; bases outside gene matches: 14. Germline V CDR1 and CDR2: SGDLS, YYNGEE. CDR3 nucleotides: TGTGCCAGCAGCGCGGGACAGGTCCATCCCAATATCTACGAGCAGTACTTC. Protein sequence: CASSAGQVHPNIYEQYF.

The chain employs TRBV9 and TRBJ2-4; weak D call: TRBD2 (5 bases). Trimming removed 0 bases at V and 2 bases at J, with 6 bases between. The CDR3 has 14 residues. Looked up from germline, CDR1 is SGDLS and CDR2 is YYNGEE. The CDR3 protein is CASSVGGTKNIQYF. CDR3 nucleotides: TGTGCCAGCAGCGTAGGAGGGACCAAAAACATTCAGTACTTC.